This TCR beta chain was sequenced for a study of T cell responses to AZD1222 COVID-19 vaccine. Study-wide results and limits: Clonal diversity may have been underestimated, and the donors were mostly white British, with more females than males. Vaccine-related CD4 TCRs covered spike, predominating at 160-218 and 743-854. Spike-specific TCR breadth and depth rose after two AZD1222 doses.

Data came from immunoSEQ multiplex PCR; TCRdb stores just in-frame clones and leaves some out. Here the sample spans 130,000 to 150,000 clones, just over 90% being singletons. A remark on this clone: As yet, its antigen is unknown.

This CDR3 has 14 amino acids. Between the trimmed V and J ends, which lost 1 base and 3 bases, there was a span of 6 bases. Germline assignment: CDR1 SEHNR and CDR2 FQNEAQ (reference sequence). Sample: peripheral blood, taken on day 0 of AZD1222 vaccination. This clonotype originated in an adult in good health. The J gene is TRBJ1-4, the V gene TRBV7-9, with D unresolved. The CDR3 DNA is TGTGCCAGCAGCTTAGGGGAAGCTAATGAAAAACTGTTTTTT. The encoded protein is CASSLGEANEKLFF.